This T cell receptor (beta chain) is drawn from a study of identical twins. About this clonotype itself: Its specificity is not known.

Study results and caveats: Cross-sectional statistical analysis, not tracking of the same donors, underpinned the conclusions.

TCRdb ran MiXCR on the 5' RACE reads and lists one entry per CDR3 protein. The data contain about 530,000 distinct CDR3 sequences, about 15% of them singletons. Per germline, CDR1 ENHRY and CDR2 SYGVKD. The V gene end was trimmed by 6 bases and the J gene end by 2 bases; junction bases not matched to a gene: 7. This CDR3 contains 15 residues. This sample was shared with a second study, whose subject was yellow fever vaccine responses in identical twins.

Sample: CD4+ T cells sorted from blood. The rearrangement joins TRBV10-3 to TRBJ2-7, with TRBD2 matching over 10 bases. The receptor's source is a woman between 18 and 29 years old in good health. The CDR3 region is CAISPTSGHPYEQYF. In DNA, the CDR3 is TGTGCCATCAGCCCGACTAGCGGGCATCCCTACGAGCAGTACTTC.